This T cell receptor beta chain was captured by sequencing in a study of blood T cells in healthy people across ages. Study details: Template switching picked up about one barcoded beta molecule for each two T cells.

With 9 bases clipped from V and 6 bases from J, the junction kept 15 bases outside the gene matches. The V gene's germline CDR1 is MNHNS and CDR2 SASEGT. The CDR3 loop spans 17 amino acids. The second PCR ran about 6 to 12 cycles with a sample-barcoded 5' primer and J-beta primers. TCRdb reanalysed the 5' RACE reads using MiXCR and keeps one entry per CDR3 protein. The sample lists a few hundred thousand distinct CDR3 sequences; about 27% were seen once. This same sample was also part of a study on T cells of mothers and their children.

Sample: blood. The chain is built from TRBV6-1 and TRBJ2-1, with 12 bases aligning to TRBD1. This TCR derives from a boy younger than 10 in good health. The CDR3 bases are TGTGCCAGTCGCCCGGGACAGGGGGCGTTCCGGGGCAATGAGCAGTTCTTC. Its translation is CASRPGQGAFRGNEQFF.